Shown below are 5 T cell receptor beta chains from a single sample sequenced in a study of T-cell reconstitution after alpha-beta-depleted transplantation in children. Unique molecular identifiers were used to barcode this TCRbeta library. TCRdb fed the PCR reads into MiXCR, producing one record per CDR3 protein. The table records roughly 180,000 distinct CDR3 sequences, roughly 15% of them present only once. Here the sequenced sample was PBMCs from the stem cell graft donor, taken from the stem cell graft. These receptors were collected from a human donor who donated a stem cell graft to a child with acute lymphoblastic leukemia.

This clonotype was seen ten or more times. The chain recombines TRBV10-3 with TRBJ2-7, with D perhaps matching TRBD2 (5 bases). This CDR3 region has 14 residues. CDR1 and CDR2 from the germline V gene are ENHRY and SYGVKD. V was clipped by 4 bases and J by 0 bases, with 10 bases between them. CDR3: CAISASGYSYEQYF. DNA of the CDR3: TGTGCCATCAGTGCTTCGGGATACTCCTACGAGCAGTACTTC.

This clonotype showed up just once. The chain recombines TRBV5-1 with TRBJ2-5; D gene unclear. The CDR3 length is 12 residues. The germline V gene has CDR1 SGHRS and CDR2 YFSETQ. Trimming took 4 bases from V and 11 from J, leaving 15 bases between them. CDR3 amino acids: CASSRDLTLQYF. DNA for the CDR3: TGCGCCAGCAGCAGAGACCTGACGTTACAGTACTTC.

This clonotype has at least ten counts. The genes are TRBV6-5 and TRBJ1-1; TRBD1 is a possible D gene (6 bases). This CDR3 is built from 18 residues. Trimming stripped 0 bases from V and 1 base from J, with 18 bases between. Germline CDR1 MNHEY, CDR2 SVGAGI. CDR3 coding DNA: TGTGCCAGCAGTTACTCACCAGTTACAGGGCTAAAGAACACTGAAGCTTTCTTT. Its translation is CASSYSPVTGLKNTEAFF.

This chain uses TRBV12-3 or TRBV12-4 with TRBJ1-2, with D uncertain. The V and J ends lost 5 bases and 5 bases respectively, with 6 bases between them. CDR3 length: 11 amino acids. The CDR3 spells CASSPAYGYTF. In DNA form, the CDR3 reads TGTGCCAGCAGTCCAGCGTATGGCTACACCTTC.

This clonotype was observed at least ten times. The chain is built from TRBV20-1 and TRBJ2-1; D unresolved. This CDR3 contains 14 residues. CDR1 and CDR2 from the germline V gene are DFQATT and SNEGSKA (reference sequence). V was cut by 1 base and J by 5 bases, with 12 bases left in between. Here the CDR3 reads CSARAIRSHNEQFF. CDR3 nucleotides: TGCAGTGCTAGAGCGATCAGGTCTCACAATGAGCAGTTCTTC.